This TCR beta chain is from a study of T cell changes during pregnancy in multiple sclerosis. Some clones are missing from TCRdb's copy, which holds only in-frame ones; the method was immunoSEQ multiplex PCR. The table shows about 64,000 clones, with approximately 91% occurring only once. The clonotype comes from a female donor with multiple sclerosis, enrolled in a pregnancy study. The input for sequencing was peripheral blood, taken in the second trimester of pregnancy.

The CDR3 reads CASTGQGFSGANVLTF. The CDR3 DNA reads TGTGCCAGCACGGGACAAGGTTTCTCTGGGGCCAACGTCCTGACTTTC. J is TRBJ2-6 and V is TRBV28, with D possibly TRBD1 on 6 matching bases. V lost 7 bases, J lost 0 bases, and 13 bases lay in between. The CDR3 has 16 residues. In germline, CDR1 is MDHEN, CDR2 SYDVKM.